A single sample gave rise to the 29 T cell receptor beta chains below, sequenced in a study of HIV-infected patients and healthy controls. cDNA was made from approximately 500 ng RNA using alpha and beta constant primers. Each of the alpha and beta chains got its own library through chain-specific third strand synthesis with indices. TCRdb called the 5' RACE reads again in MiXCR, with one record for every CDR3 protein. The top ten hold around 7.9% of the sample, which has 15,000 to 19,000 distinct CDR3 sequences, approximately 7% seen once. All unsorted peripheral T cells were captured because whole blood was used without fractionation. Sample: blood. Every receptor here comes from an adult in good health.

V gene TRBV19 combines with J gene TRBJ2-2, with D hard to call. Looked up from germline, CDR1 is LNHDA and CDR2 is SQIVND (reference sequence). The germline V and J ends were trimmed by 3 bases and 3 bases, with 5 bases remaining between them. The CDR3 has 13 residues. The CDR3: CASSISHTGELFF. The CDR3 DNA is TGTGCCAGTAGTATTTCGCACACCGGGGAGCTGTTTTTT.

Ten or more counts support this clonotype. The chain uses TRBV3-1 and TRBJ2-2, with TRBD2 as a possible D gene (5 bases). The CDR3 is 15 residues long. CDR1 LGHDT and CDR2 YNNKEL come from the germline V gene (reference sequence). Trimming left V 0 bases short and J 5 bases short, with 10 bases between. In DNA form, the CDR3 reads TGTGCCAGCAGCCAAGAGGAGGAAAAGACCGGGGAGCTGTTTTTT. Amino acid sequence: CASSQEEEKTGELFF.

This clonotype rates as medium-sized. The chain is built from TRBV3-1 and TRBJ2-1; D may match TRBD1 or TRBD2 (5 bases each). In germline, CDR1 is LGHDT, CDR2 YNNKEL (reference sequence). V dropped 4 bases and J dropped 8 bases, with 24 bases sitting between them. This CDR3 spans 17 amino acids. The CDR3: CASSPRGAQHRIDEQFF. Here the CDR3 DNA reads TGTGCCAGCAGCCCGAGAGGGGCGCAACATCGGATCGATGAGCAGTTCTTC.

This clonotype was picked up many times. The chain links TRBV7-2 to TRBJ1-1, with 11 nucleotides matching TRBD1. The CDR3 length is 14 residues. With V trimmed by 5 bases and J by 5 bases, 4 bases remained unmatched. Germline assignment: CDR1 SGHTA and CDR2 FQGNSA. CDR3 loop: CASSRDRGSTEAFF. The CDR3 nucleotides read TGTGCCAGCAGCCGGGACAGGGGGAGTACTGAAGCTTTCTTT.

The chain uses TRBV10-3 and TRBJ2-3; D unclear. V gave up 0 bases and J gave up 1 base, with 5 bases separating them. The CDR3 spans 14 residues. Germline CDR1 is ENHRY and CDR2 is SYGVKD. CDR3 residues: CAISESDRTDTQYF. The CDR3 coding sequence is TGTGCCATCAGTGAGTCGGACCGCACAGATACGCAGTATTTT.

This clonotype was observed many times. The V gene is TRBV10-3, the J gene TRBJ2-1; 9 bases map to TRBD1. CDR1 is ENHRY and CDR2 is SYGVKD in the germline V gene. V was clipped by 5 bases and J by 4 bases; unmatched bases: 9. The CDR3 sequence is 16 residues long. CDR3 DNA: TGTGCCATCAGTACCGGGACAGGGTCCCTATACAATGAGCAGTTCTTC. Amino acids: CAISTGTGSLYNEQFF.

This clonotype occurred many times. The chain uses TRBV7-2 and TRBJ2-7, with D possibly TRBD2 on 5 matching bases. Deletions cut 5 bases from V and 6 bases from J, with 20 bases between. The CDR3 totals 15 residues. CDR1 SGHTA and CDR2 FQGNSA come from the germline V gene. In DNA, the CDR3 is TGTGCCAGCAGCCCCCGGGGAGCGCCAACTCTCGAGCAGTACTTC. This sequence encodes CASSPRGAPTLEQYF.

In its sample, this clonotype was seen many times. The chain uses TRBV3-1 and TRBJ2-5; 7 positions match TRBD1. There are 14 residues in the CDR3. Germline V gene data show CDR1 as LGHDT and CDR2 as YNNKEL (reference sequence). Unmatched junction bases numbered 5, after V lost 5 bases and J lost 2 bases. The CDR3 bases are TGTGCCAGCAGCTGGACGGGACAGCAAGAGACCCAGTACTTC. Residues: CASSWTGQQETQYF.

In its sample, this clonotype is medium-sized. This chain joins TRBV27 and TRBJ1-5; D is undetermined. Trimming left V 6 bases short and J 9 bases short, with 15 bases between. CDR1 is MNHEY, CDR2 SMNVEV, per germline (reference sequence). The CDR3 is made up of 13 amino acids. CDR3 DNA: TGTGCCAGCAGCCTGGACGGCACTCTGCCCCAGCATTTT. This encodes CASSLDGTLPQHF.

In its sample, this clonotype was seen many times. CDR3 amino acids: CASSVNSASYEQYF. The CDR3 region has the DNA TGTGCCAGCAGCGTTAACAGCGCCTCCTACGAGCAGTACTTC. The chain carries TRBV7-2 and TRBJ2-7; D not certain. This CDR3 region has 14 residues. The germline gives CDR1 SGHTA, CDR2 FQGNSA. Between the trimmed V and J ends, which lost 5 bases and 0 bases, there was a span of 11 bases.

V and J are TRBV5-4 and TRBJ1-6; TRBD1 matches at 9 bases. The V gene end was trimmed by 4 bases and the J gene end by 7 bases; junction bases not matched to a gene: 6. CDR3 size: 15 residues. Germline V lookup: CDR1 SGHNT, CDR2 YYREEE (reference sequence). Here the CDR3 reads CASSRGQGGNSPLHF. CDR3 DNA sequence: TGTGCCAGCAGCCGGGGACAGGGAGGAAATTCACCCCTCCACTTT.

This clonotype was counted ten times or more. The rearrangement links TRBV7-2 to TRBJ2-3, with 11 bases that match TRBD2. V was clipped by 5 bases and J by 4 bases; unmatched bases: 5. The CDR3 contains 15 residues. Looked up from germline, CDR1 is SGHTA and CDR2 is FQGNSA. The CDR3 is CASSPGLAVADTQYF. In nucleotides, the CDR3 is TGTGCCAGCAGCCCGGGACTAGCGGTTGCAGATACGCAGTATTTT. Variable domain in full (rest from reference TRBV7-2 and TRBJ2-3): GAGVSQSPSNKVTEKGKDVELRCDPISGHTALYWYRQSLGQGLEFLIYFQGNSAPDKSGLPSDRFSAERTGGSVSTLTIQRTQQEDSAVYLCASSPGLAVADTQYFGPGTRLTVL.

This CDR3 is CASSATPPGTPNQPQHF. In DNA form, the CDR3 reads TGTGCCAGTAGTGCCACCCCCCCCGGGACACCGAATCAGCCCCAGCATTTT. The chain has TRBV19 and TRBJ1-5; perhaps TRBD1 as D (6 bases). Germline assignment: CDR1 LNHDA and CDR2 SQIVND (reference sequence). CDR3 size: 17 residues. The V and J ends lost 5 bases and 4 bases respectively, with 21 bases between them.

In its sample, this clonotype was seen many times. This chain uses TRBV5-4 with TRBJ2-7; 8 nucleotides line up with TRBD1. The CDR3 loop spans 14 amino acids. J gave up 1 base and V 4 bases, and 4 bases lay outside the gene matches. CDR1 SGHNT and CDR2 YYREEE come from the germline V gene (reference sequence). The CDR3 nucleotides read TGTGCCAGCAGCCCCGGGACAGGATCCTACGAGCAGTACTTC. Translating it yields CASSPGTGSYEQYF. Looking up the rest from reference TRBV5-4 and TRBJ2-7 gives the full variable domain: ETGVTQSPTHLIKTRGQQVTLRCSSQSGHNTVSWYQQALGQGPQFIFQYYREEENGRGNFPPRFSGLQFPNYSSELNVNALELDDSALYLCASSPGTGSYEQYFGPGTRLTVT.

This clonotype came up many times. In DNA, the CDR3 is TGTGCCAGCAGTTTGGGAACTAGCGGGAACTTGGGCTACGAGCAGTACTTC. Its translation: CASSLGTSGNLGYEQYF. The chain has TRBV12-3 or TRBV12-4 and TRBJ2-7, with 10 bases identical to TRBD2. There are 17 residues in the CDR3. Germline trimming cut 3 bases from V and 3 bases from J; bases unmatched to any gene: 11.

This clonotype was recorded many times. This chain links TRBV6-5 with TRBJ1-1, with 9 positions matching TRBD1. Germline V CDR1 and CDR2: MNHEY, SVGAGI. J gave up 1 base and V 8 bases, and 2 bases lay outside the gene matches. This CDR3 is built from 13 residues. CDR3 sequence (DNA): TGTGCCAGCTGGGGACAGGGGAACACTGAAGCTTTCTTT. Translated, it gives CASWGQGNTEAFF.

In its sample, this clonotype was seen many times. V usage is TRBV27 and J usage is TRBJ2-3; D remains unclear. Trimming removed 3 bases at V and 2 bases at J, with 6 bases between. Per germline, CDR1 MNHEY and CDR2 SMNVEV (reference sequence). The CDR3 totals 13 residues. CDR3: CASSFRYTDTQYF. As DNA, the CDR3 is TGTGCCAGCAGTTTCAGGTACACAGATACGCAGTATTTT.

CDR3 in amino acids: CASSLTRSTDTQYF. The CDR3 DNA sequence: TGTGCCAGCAGCTTAACAAGGAGCACAGATACGCAGTATTTT. The chain employs TRBV7-9 and TRBJ2-3, with unresolved D. Trimming shortened V by 2 bases and J by 0 bases, and 6 bases separated the two germline ends. CDR1 and CDR2 (germline): SEHNR, FQNEAQ (reference sequence). This CDR3 is built from 14 residues.

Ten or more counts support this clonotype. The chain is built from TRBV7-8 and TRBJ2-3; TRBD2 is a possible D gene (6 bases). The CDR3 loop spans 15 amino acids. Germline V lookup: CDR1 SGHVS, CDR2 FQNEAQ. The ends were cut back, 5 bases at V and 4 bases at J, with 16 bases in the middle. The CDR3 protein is CASSPIEAGPDTQYF. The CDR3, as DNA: TGTGCCAGCAGCCCCATCGAAGCGGGTCCAGATACGCAGTATTTT.

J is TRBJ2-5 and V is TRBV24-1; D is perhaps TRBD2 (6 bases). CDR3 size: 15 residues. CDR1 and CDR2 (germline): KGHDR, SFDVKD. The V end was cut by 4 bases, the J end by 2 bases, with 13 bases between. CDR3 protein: CATSDRGLLQETQYF. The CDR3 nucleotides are TGTGCCACCAGTGACAGAGGACTATTACAAGAGACCCAGTACTTC.

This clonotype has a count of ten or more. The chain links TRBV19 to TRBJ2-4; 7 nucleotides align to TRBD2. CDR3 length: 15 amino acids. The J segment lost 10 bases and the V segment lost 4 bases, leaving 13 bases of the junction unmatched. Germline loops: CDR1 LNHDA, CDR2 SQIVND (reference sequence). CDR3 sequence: CASSTPTGTTVIQYF. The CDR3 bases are TGTGCCAGTAGTACCCCTACCGGGACTACCGTTATTCAGTACTTC. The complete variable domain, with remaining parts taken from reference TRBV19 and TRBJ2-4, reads DGGITQSPKYLFRKEGQNVTLSCEQNLNHDAMYWYRQDPGQGLRLIYYSQIVNDFQKGDIAEGYSVSREKKESFPLTVTSAQKNPTAFYLCASSTPTGTTVIQYFGAGTRLSVL.

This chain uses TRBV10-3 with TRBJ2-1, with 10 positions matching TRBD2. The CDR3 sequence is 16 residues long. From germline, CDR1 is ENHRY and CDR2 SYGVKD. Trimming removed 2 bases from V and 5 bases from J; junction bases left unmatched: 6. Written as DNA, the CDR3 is TGTGCCATCAGTGAGCTAGCGGGAGACATCCACAATGAGCAGTTCTTC. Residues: CAISELAGDIHNEQFF.

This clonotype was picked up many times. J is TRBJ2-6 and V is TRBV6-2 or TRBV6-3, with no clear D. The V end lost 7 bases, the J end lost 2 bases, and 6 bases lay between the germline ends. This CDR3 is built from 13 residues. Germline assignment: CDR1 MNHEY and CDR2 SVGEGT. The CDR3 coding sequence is TGTGCCAGCATGTGGGCTGGGGCCAACGTCCTGACTTTC. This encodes CASMWAGANVLTF.

In DNA, the CDR3 is TGTGCCACCAGTGATTTAAGGGACAGGGGCAGCAATGAGCAGTTCTTC. Amino acids: CATSDLRDRGSNEQFF. This chain connects TRBV24-1 to TRBJ2-1, with 10 bases aligning to TRBD1. The trim removed 1 base at V and 6 bases at J, leaving 5 bases unmatched. There are 16 residues in the CDR3. Germline assignment: CDR1 KGHDR and CDR2 SFDVKD.

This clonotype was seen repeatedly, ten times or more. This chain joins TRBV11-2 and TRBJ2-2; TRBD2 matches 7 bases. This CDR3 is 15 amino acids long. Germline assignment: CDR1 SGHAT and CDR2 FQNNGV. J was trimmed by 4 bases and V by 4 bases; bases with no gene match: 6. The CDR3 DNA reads TGTGCCAGCAGCTGGGGACTAACGAGCACCGGGGAGCTGTTTTTT. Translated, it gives CASSWGLTSTGELFF.

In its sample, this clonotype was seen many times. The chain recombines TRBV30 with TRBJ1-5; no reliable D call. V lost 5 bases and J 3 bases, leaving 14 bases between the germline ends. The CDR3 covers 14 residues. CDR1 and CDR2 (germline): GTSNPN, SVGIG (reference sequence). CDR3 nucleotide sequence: TGTGCCTGGCCCGTGGGAGGGAACAATCAGCCCCAGCATTTT. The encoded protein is CAWPVGGNNQPQHF.

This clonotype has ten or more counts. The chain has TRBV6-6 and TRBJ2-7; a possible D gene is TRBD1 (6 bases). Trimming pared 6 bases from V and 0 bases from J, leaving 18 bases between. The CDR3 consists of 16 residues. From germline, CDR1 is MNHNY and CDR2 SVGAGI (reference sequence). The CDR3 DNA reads TGTGCCAGCAGATACCACGGGACAACGAGCTCCTACGAGCAGTACTTC. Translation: CASRYHGTTSSYEQYF.

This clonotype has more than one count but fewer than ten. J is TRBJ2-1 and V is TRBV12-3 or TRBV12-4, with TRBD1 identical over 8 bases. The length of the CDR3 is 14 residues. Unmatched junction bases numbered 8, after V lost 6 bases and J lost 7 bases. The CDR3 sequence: CASSVEDRANEQFF. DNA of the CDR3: TGTGCCAGCAGCGTAGAGGACAGGGCAAATGAGCAGTTCTTC.

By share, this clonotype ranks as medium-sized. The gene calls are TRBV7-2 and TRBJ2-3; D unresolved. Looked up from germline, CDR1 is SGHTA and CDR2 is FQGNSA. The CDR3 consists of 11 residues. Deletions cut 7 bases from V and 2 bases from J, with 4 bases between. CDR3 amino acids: CASTYTDTQYF. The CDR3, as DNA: TGTGCCAGCACCTACACAGATACGCAGTATTTT. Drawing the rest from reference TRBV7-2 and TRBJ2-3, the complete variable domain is GAGVSQSPSNKVTEKGKDVELRCDPISGHTALYWYRQSLGQGLEFLIYFQGNSAPDKSGLPSDRFSAERTGGSVSTLTIQRTQQEDSAVYLCASTYTDTQYFGPGTRLTVL.